The table lists the clone carrying this TCR beta chain with a few counts. The CDR3 totals 13 residues. The germline CDR1 and CDR2 sequences are SGHRS and YFSETQ. J gave up 9 bases and V 4 bases, and 4 bases lay outside the gene matches. MiXCR, run by TCRdb on the 5' RACE reads, gives a single entry per CDR3 protein. The table shows 300,000 to 400,000 distinct CDR3 sequences, with 13% occurring only once. The record originates from a study of T-cell memory formation after mild COVID-19. This clonotype was obtained from a young man who had mild COVID-19 (a few samples of this study predate the infection). Cell type and time point are not known. Sequenced input: PBMCs or a T cell subset sorted from them (not recorded which). V gene TRBV5-1 combines with J gene TRBJ1-5, with TRBD1 matching 10 bases. Here the CDR3 DNA reads TGCGCCAGCAGCGGGACAGGGGAGGGGCCCCAGCATTTT. This codes for CASSGTGEGPQHF. Full variable domain (rest looked up from reference TRBV5-1 and TRBJ1-5): KAGVTQTPRYLIKTRGQQVTLSCSPISGHRSVSWYQQTPGQGLQFLFEYFSETQRNKGNFPGRFSGRQFSNSRSEMNVSTLELGDSALYLCASSGTGEGPQHFGDGTRLSIL.